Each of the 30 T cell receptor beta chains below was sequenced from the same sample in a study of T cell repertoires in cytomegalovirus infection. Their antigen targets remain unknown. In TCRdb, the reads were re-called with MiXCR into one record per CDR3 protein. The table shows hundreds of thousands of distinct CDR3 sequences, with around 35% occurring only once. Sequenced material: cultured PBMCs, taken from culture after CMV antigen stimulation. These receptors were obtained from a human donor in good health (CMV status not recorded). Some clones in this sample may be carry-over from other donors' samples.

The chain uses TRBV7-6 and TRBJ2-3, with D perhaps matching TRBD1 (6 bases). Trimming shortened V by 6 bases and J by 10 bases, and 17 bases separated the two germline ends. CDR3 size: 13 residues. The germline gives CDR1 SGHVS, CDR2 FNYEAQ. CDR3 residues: CASSLRTDLPQYF. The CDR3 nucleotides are TGTGCCAGCAGTTTACGGACAGACCTACCGCAGTATTTT.

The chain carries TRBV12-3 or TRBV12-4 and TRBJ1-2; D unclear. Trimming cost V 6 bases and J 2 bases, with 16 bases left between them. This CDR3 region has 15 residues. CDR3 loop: CASSQFAGGNYGYTF. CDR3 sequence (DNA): TGTGCCAGCAGCCAATTTGCGGGAGGGAACTATGGCTACACCTTC.

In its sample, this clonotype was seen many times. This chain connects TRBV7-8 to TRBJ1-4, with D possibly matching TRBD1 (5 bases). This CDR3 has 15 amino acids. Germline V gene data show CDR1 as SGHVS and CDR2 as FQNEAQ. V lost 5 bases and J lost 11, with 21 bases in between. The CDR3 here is CASSARDGEYRKLFF. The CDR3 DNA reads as TGTGCCAGCAGCGCACGGGACGGGGAGTATCGGAAACTGTTTTTT.

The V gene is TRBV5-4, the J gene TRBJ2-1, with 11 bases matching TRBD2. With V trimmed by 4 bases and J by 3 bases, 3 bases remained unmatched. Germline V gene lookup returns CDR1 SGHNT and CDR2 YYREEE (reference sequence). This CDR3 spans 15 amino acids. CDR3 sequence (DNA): TGTGCCAGCAGCGTACTAGCGGGAGACTACAATGAGCAGTTCTTC. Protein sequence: CASSVLAGDYNEQFF.

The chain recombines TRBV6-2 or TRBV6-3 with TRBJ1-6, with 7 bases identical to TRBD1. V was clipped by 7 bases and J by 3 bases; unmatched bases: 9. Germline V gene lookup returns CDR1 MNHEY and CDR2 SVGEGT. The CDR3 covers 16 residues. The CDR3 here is CASTARSGGYNSPLHF. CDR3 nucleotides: TGTGCCAGCACCGCACGATCAGGGGGCTATAATTCACCCCTCCACTTT.

As DNA, the CDR3 is TGTGCCACCCCTTCCCTGAACACCGGGGAGCTGTTTTTT. Residues: CATPSLNTGELFF. V and J are TRBV19 and TRBJ2-2; D not certain. CDR1 and CDR2 from the germline V gene are LNHDA and SQIVND (reference sequence). Trimming pared 10 bases from V and 1 base from J, leaving 10 bases between. There are 13 residues in the CDR3.

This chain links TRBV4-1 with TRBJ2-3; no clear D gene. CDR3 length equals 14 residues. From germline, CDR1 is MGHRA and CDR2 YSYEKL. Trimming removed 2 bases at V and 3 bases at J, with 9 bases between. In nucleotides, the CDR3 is TGCGCCAGCAGCCAATTTATGAGTACAGATACGCAGTATTTT. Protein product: CASSQFMSTDTQYF.

The CDR3 protein is CASSASWRGNTEAFF. The CDR3 DNA reads TGTGCCAGCAGTGCAAGCTGGAGGGGGAACACTGAAGCTTTCTTT. The rearrangement links TRBV25-1 to TRBJ1-1, with a weak D call TRBD1 (5 bases). Trimming removed 4 bases at V and 1 base at J, with 13 bases between. This CDR3 spans 15 amino acids. CDR1 MGHDK and CDR2 SYGVNS come from the germline V gene.

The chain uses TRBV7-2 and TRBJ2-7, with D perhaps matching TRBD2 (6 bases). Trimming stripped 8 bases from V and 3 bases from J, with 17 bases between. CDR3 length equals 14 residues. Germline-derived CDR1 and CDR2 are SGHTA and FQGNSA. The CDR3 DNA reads TGTGCCAGCGGACGGCGGGGTAGCGGCTACGAGCAGTACTTC. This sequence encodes CASGRRGSGYEQYF.

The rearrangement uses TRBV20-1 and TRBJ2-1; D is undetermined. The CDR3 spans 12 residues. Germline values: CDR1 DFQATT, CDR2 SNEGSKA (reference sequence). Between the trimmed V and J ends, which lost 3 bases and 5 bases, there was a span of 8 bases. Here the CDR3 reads CSARADDNEQFF. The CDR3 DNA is TGCAGTGCTAGGGCTGATGACAATGAGCAGTTCTTC.

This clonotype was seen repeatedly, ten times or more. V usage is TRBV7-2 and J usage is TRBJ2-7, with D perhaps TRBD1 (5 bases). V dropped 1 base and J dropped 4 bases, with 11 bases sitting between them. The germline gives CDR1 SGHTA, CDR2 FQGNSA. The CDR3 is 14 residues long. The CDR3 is CASSLVAGQYEQYF. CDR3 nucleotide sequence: TGTGCCAGCAGCTTAGTGGCAGGGCAATACGAGCAGTACTTC.

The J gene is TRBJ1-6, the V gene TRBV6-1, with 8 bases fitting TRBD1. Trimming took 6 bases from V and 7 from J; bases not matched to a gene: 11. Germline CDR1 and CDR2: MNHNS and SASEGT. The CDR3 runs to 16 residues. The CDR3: CASRPWTGQANSPLHF. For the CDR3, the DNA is TGTGCCAGCAGACCTTGGACGGGACAGGCAAATTCACCCCTCCACTTT.

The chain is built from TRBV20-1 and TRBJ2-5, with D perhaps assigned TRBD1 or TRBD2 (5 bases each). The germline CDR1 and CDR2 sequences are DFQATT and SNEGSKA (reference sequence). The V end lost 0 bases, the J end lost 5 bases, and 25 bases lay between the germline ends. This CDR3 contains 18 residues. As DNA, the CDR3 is TGCAGTGCTAGAGATTGGCTACCCCCGTGGGTAGGGGAGGAGACCCAGTACTTC. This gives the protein CSARDWLPPWVGEETQYF.

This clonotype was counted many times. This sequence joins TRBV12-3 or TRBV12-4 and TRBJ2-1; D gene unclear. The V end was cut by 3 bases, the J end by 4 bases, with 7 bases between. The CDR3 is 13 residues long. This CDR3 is CASSLGFYNEQFF. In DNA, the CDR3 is TGTGCCAGCAGTTTGGGGTTTTACAATGAGCAGTTCTTC.

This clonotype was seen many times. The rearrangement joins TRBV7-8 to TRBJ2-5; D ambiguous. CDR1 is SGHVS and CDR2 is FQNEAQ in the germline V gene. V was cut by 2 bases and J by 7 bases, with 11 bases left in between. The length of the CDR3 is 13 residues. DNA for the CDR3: TGTGCCAGCAGCTTAAGGGTTAGCAGGACCCAGTACTTC. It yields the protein CASSLRVSRTQYF. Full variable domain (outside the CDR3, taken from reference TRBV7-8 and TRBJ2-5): GAGVSQSPRYKVAKRGQDVALRCDPISGHVSLFWYQQALGQGPEFLTYFQNEAQLDKSGLPSDRFFAERPEGSVSTLKIQRTQQEDSAVYLCASSLRVSRTQYFGPGTRLLVL.

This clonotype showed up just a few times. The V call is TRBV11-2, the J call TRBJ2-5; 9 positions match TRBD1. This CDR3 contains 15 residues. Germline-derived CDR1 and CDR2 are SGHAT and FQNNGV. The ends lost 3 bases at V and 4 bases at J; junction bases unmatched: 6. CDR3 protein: CASSFTGGASETQYF. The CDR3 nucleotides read TGTGCCAGCAGCTTTACAGGGGGCGCATCAGAGACCCAGTACTTC.

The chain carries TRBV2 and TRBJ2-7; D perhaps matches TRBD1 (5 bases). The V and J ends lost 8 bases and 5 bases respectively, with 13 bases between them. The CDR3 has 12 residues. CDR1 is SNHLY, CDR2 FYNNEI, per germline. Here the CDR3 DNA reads TGTGCCAGCCGTCGTTTAGGGGACGAGCAGTACTTC. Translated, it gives CASRRLGDEQYF.

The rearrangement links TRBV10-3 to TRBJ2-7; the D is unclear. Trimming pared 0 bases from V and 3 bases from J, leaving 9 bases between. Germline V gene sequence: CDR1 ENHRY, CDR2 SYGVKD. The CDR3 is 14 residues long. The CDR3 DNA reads TGTGCCATCAGTGAGTCCCAACAATACTACGAGCAGTACTTC. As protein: CAISESQQYYEQYF.

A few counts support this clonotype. CDR3 nucleotide sequence: TGTGCCAGCAGCTTAGGTCCGTGGGGGAATGAGCAGTTCTTC. This translates into CASSLGPWGNEQFF. The gene calls are TRBV7-8 and TRBJ2-1; D is possibly TRBD1 or TRBD2 (5 bases each). Germline loops: CDR1 SGHVS, CDR2 FQNEAQ. V lost 1 base to trimming and J lost 7 bases, with 11 bases between them. This CDR3 has 14 amino acids.

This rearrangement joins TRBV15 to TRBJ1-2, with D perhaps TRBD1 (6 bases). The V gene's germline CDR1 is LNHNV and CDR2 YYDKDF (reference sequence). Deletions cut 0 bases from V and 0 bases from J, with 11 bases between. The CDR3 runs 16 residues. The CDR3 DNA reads TGTGCCACCAGCAGAGATAGGACAGTTTCTAACTATGGCTACACCTTC. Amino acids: CATSRDRTVSNYGYTF.

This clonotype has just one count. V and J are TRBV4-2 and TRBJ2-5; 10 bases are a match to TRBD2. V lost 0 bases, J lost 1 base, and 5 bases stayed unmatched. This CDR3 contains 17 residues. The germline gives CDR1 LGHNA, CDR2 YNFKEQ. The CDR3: CASSQDILAGAQETQYF. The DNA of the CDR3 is TGTGCCAGCAGCCAAGATATCCTAGCGGGAGCCCAAGAGACCCAGTACTTC.

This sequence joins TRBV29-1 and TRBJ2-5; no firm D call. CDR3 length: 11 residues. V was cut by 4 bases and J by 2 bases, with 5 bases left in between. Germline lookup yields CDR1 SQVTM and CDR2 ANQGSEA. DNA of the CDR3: TGCAGCGTTGCGGAGCAAGAGACCCAGTACTTC. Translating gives CSVAEQETQYF.

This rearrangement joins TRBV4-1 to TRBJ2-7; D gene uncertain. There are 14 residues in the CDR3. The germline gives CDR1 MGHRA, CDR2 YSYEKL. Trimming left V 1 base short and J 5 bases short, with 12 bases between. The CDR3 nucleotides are TGCGCCAGCAGCCAAGGGCTTGGCCGGGACGAGCAGTACTTC. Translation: CASSQGLGRDEQYF.

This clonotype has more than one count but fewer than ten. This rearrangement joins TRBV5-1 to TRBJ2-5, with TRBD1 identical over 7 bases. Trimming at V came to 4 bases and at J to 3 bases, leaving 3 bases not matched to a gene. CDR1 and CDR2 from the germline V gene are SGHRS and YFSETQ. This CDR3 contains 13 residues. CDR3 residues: CASSRGTEETQYF. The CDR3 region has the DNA TGCGCCAGCAGCAGGGGGACAGAAGAGACCCAGTACTTC. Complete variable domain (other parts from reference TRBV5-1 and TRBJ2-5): KAGVTQTPRYLIKTRGQQVTLSCSPISGHRSVSWYQQTPGQGLQFLFEYFSETQRNKGNFPGRFSGRQFSNSRSEMNVSTLELGDSALYLCASSRGTEETQYFGPGTRLLVL.

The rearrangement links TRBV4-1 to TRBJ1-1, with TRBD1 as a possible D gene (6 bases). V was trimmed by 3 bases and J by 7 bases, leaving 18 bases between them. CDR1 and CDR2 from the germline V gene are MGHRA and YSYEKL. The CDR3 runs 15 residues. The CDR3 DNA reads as TGCGCCAGCAGCCAGAACCAACAGGGAGGGGGTGAAGCTTTCTTT. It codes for CASSQNQQGGGEAFF.

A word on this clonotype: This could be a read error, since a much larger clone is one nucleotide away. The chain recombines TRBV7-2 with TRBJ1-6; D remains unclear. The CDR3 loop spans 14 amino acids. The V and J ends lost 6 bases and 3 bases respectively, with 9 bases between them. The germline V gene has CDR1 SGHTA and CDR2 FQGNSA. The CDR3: CASRDGCYNSPLHF. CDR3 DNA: TGTGCCAGCAGGGACGGATGCTATAATTCACCCCTCCACTTT.

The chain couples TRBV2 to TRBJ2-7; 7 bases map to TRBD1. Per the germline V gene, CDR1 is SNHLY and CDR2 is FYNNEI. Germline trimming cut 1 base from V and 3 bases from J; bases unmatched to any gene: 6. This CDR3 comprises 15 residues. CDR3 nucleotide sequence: TGTGCCAGCAGTGAAGTGGGACAGAGTTACTACGAGCAGTACTTC. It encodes CASSEVGQSYYEQYF.

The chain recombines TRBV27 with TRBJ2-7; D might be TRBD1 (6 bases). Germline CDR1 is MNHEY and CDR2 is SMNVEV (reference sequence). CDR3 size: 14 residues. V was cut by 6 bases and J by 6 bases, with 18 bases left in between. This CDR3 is CASSGTRGDGEQYF. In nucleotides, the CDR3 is TGTGCCAGCAGCGGGACAAGGGGCGATGGCGAGCAGTACTTC.

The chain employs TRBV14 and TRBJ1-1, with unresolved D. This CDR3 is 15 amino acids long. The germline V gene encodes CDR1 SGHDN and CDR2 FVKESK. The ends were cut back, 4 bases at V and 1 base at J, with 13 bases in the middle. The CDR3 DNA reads TGTGCCAGCAGCCCTCATGCGGGCGGGAACACTGAAGCTTTCTTT. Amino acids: CASSPHAGGNTEAFF.

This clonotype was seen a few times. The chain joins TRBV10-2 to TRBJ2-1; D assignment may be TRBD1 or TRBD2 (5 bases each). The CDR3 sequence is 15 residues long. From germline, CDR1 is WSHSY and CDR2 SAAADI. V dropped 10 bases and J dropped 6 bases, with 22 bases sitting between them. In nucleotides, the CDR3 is TGCGCCACCCGTAGGGACCCCGGGATGGGCAATGAGCAGTTCTTC. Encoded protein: CATRRDPGMGNEQFF.